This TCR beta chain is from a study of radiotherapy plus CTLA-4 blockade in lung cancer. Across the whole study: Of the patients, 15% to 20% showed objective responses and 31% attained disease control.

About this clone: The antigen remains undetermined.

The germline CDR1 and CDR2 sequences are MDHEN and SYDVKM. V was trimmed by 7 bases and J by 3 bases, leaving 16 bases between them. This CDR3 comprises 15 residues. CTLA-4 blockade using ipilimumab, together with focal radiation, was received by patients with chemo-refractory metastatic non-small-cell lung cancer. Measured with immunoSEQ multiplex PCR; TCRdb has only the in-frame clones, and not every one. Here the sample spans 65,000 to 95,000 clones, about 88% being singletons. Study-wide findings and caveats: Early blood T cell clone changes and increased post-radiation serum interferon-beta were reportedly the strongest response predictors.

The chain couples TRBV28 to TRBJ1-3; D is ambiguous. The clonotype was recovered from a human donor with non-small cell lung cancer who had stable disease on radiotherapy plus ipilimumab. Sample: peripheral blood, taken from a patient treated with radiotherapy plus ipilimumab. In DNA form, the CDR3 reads TGTGCCAGCATGGAGACACTCTCAGGTGGAAACACCATATATTTT. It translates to CASMETLSGGNTIYF.